This paragraph covers one T cell receptor (beta chain) sequence. What antigen it recognizes has not been identified. A junction boundary mismatches the germline segment, possibly from a read error. The library relied on 5' RACE. TCRdb names Illumina HiSeq 2500 as the instrument used. The second PCR ran for roughly 6 to 11 cycles and used a J-beta primer mix along with a sample-barcoded 5' primer. Each TCR beta cDNA molecule received a unique molecular identifier from a template-switch 5' adaptor carrying 12 random nucleotides. Each sample yielded at least 2.5 million CDR3-containing paired-end reads. All of the RNA was converted into first-strand cDNA using the Mint cDNA synthesis kit, with a TRBC-specific oligonucleotide serving as the primer. Following uracil-DNA glycosylase treatment, a first 18-cycle PCR with universal primers M1SS and BC2_uni_R was performed on all cDNA. In the original analysis: For normalization, 1 million high-quality reads were randomly selected from each sample, with every read carrying a distinct molecular identifier. Reads sharing molecular identifiers were discarded rather than binned into consensus sequences. MiTCR, with a Q25 quality threshold and the strictest error-elimination algorithm, was used for CDR3 identification, clonotype clustering and error correction. A nonparametric unseen species model with Euler transformation was used to estimate lower-bound total TCR beta diversity. TCRdb reanalyzed the raw reads on its own, using fastp at Q25 for trimming and MiXCR for clone calling, and kept in-frame beta chains. Entries that share a CDR3 protein sequence are merged under the most common genes and DNA. TCRdb, not the original authors, processed these V and J calls. For this sample there are about 830,000 distinct CDR3 sequences; about 62% appear just once. 20% to 25% of the sample lies in the top ten.

Systemically healthy Caucasian individuals from Russia, 35 to 50 in total and aged roughly 6 to 95 years, were included as donors. Each donor gave ten milliliters of peripheral blood, collected into EDTA-treated Vacutainer tubes. Ficoll-Paque density-gradient centrifugation was used to isolate PBMCs, with at least 6.5 million per sample. Total RNA was extracted from PBMCs with Trizol reagent, with at least 5.5 micrograms obtained per sample. For every donor, an aliquot of PBMCs went through flow cytometry to measure the percentages of naive CD45RAhigh/CD27high T cells. This sample is drawn from a study of blood T cells in healthy people across ages (dated by TCRdb to about 2015). Concerning the study at large: In model experiments, template switching captured about one uniquely barcoded TCR beta cDNA molecule for every two T cells. Age-related changes in TCR beta repertoire diversity were measured in the study by deep sequencing normalized with unique cDNA molecular identifiers. The donors were split into four age groups: young (average around 15 years), middle-aged (about 40), aged (approximately 59) and long-lived (approximately 80). To avoid experimental bias, donors of different ages were randomly spread across the sequencing lanes. Two additional independent replicas of 1 million unique cDNA reads from the same blood draw were analyzed for two donors (one aged 18 to 30 and one aged 80 or older). Points the paper makes about the study in general: The long-lived group showed more naive CD4+ T cells, fewer expanded clones and increased TCR diversity than the aged group, suggesting age selection. A strong correlation was found between observed TCR beta diversity and the percentage of naive T cells measured by flow cytometry. As age increased, observed TCR beta diversity per million T cells dropped in a roughly linear way, and a significant reduction was already evident by age around 41. Because the CMV infection status of the donors was unknown, age-related changes in expanded clonotypes may potentially have been confounded. Conclusive comparison of naive and antigen-experienced compartments was prevented by the profiling of bulk unsorted PBMCs. Estimates of total diversity based on one million sequenced T cells were considered lower bounds and underestimates.

The CDR3 runs 15 residues from the cysteine to the phenylalanine. The only DNA kept is the CDR3, 45 bases in frame from the first base. The source of this sequence is a man aged 25 to 40 in good health. The rearrangement joined TRBV12-3 or TRBV12-4 to TRBJ1-6, and the D gene may be TRBD1, 5 bases matching. Sequenced sample: blood. The bases are TGTGCCAGCAGCTTAAGGGACGGGAATAATTCACCCCCCCACTTT. It codes for CASSLRDGNNSPPHF.